The 31 T cell receptor beta chains in this list originate from one sample, sequenced in a study of cytomegalovirus exposure and HLA in healthy donors (dated by TCRdb to about 2017). Library prep was done by the immunoSEQ multiplex PCR assay. A mixture of 60 forward primers for TCR Vbeta segments and 13 reverse primers for TCR Jbeta segments was used in the multiplex PCR. The immuneACCESS repertoire file appears here via TCRdb, limited to in-frame rearrangements. These files lack a portion of the clones; in checked studies, under half of the deficit traces to unresolved V genes, and the cause of the others is not known. The sample includes nearly 300,000 clones, with 86% observed a single time. The top ten hold roughly 4% of the sample. The specimen sequenced was PBMCs. All receptors derive from a man aged 40-50 years in good health and CMV-seropositive.

The gene calls are TRBV29-1 and TRBJ2-1; TRBD2 matches 8 bases. Germline CDR1 and CDR2: SQVTM and ANQGSEA. The CDR3 has 13 amino acids. V lost 4 bases to trimming and J lost 9 bases; unmatched junction nucleotides: 8. CDR3 in DNA: TGCAGCGTTGTGGGGGGACTAGATTCTGAGCAGTTCTTC. Amino acid sequence: CSVVGGLDSEQFF.

The chain is built from TRBV11-2 and TRBJ2-5; 14 nucleotides match TRBD2. The CDR3 contains 16 residues. V lost 5 bases, J lost 7 bases, and 9 bases stayed unmatched. Germline V gene sequence: CDR1 SGHAT, CDR2 FQNNGV. CDR3: CASSPPGTSGGGTQYF. In DNA, the CDR3 is TGTGCCAGCAGCCCCCCCGGGACTAGCGGGGGAGGGACCCAGTACTTC.

V gene TRBV6-6 combines with J gene TRBJ2-1, with D possibly TRBD2 on 5 matching bases. Per the germline V gene, CDR1 is MNHNY and CDR2 is SVGAGI (reference sequence). The CDR3 runs 12 residues. The germline V and J ends were trimmed by 4 bases and 10 bases, with 11 bases remaining between them. The CDR3 sequence: CASSSTGIEQFF. As DNA, the CDR3 is TGTGCCAGCAGTTCGACCGGGATAGAGCAGTTCTTC.

V gene TRBV7-2 combines with J gene TRBJ2-3; 7 bases are shared with TRBD2. J lost 2 bases, V lost 5 bases, and 13 bases had no gene match. The CDR3 is 17 amino acids. Looked up from germline, CDR1 is SGHTA and CDR2 is FQGNSA. CDR3 bases: TGTGCCAGCAGCCCCCAGCCGGGACTAAAATCCACAGATACGCAGTATTTT. Amino acids: CASSPQPGLKSTDTQYF. The whole variable domain, filled in from reference TRBV7-2 and TRBJ2-3, reads GAGVSQSPSNKVTEKGKDVELRCDPISGHTALYWYRQSLGQGLEFLIYFQGNSAPDKSGLPSDRFSAERTGGSVSTLTIQRTQQEDSAVYLCASSPQPGLKSTDTQYFGPGTRLTVL.

The chain combines TRBV6-5 with TRBJ1-2; D not resolved. Germline V lookup: CDR1 MNHEY, CDR2 SVGAGI. Trimming removed 7 bases at V and 6 bases at J, with 15 bases between. This CDR3 region has 13 residues. This chain's CDR3 is CASTRTGSDGYTF. CDR3 sequence (DNA): TGTGCCAGCACCCGGACCGGGAGTGATGGCTACACCTTC.

Details on this clone: This sample includes further DNA sequences coding for the same CDR3. The chain joins TRBV7-2 to TRBJ2-1; TRBD2 aligns across 14 bases. Germline V gene sequence: CDR1 SGHTA, CDR2 FQGNSA. This CDR3 has 16 amino acids. The V and J ends lost 1 base and 4 bases, in that order; junction bases with no gene match: 0. The CDR3 DNA reads as TGTGCCAGCAGCTTAGGACTAGCGGGAGGGTACAATGAGCAGTTCTTC. Encoded protein: CASSLGLAGGYNEQFF.

This clone was seen once. The chain combines TRBV5-1 with TRBJ1-1; TRBD1 is a possible D gene (5 bases). CDR1 and CDR2 from the germline V gene are SGHRS and YFSETQ. Between the trimmed V and J ends, which lost 3 bases and 0 bases, there was a span of 12 bases. The CDR3 covers 15 residues. The CDR3 DNA reads TGCGCCAGCAGCTCAAGTGGGGGGGTGAACACTGAAGCTTTCTTT. Translated, it gives CASSSSGGVNTEAFF.

V usage is TRBV4-2 and J usage is TRBJ1-2; no clear D gene. CDR1 is LGHNA, CDR2 YNFKEQ, per germline. Trimming took 0 bases from V and 4 from J, leaving 9 bases between them. The CDR3 runs to 14 residues. Written as DNA, the CDR3 is TGTGCCAGCAGCCAAGACCCAGTCAGCTATGGCTACACCTTC. It translates to CASSQDPVSYGYTF.

The chain couples TRBV7-6 to TRBJ1-2, with 7 nucleotides matching TRBD1. J lost 2 bases, V lost 1 base, and 7 bases had no gene match. CDR3 size: 16 residues. Germline assignment: CDR1 SGHVS and CDR2 FNYEAQ. In nucleotides, the CDR3 is TGTGCCAGCAGCTTAGACAGGGGCGGGTCAAACTATGGCTACACCTTC. It specifies CASSLDRGGSNYGYTF. The entire variable domain, with the rest obtained from reference TRBV7-6 and TRBJ1-2, is as follows: GAGVSQSPRYKVTKRGQDVALRCDPISGHVSLYWYRQALGQGPEFLTYFNYEAQQDKSGLPNDRFSAERPEGSISTLTIQRTEQRDSAMYRCASSLDRGGSNYGYTFGSGTRLTVV.

This clone showed up just once. V gene TRBV27 combines with J gene TRBJ2-7; 8 bases map to TRBD2. V lost 7 bases and J lost 6; bases outside the gene matches: 8. There are 13 residues in the CDR3. In germline, CDR1 is MNHEY, CDR2 SMNVEV (reference sequence). CDR3 bases: TGTGCCAGCACCTGGTCTAGCGGGTCCGAGCAGTACTTC. Amino acid sequence: CASTWSSGSEQYF.

V usage is TRBV2 and J usage is TRBJ2-7; D remains unclear. The CDR3 totals 12 residues. V was trimmed by 9 bases and J by 5 bases, leaving 14 bases between them. Germline CDR1 reads SNHLY; CDR2 reads FYNNEI. The CDR3 DNA sequence: TGTGCCAGTTCTCCCCTAACCGACGAGCAGTACTTC. Protein: CASSPLTDEQYF.

This clone was picked up one time. J is TRBJ2-7 and V is TRBV27, with 13 bases fitting TRBD2. Germline assignment: CDR1 MNHEY and CDR2 SMNVEV (reference sequence). Losses at the gene ends were 4 bases for V and 2 bases for J; bases not matched to a gene: 5. CDR3 length: 16 residues. As DNA, the CDR3 is TGTGCCAGCAGTTCCCGGACTAGCGGGAGCCCCTACGAGCAGTACTTC. Translation: CASSSRTSGSPYEQYF.

This chain uses TRBV27 with TRBJ1-5; weak D call: TRBD1 (5 bases). The germline V gene has CDR1 MNHEY and CDR2 SMNVEV (reference sequence). The CDR3 is 14 residues long. Trimming took off 3 bases at V and 2 bases at J, with 8 bases between the two ends. The DNA of the CDR3 is TGTGCCAGCAGTTTTGACAGAGGCAATCAGCCCCAGCATTTT. Encoded protein: CASSFDRGNQPQHF.

This chain joins TRBV5-1 and TRBJ2-5, with 7 bases lining up with TRBD1. This CDR3 is built from 15 residues. Germline V gene data show CDR1 as SGHRS and CDR2 as YFSETQ. With V trimmed by 6 bases and J by 3 bases, 11 bases remained unmatched. The CDR3 region is CASTKGYGTEETQYF. The CDR3, as DNA: TGCGCCAGCACTAAGGGGTACGGGACAGAAGAGACCCAGTACTTC.

The rearrangement links TRBV10-3 to TRBJ1-5, with D unclear. Trimming shortened V by 4 bases and J by 3 bases, and 10 bases separated the two germline ends. The CDR3 consists of 14 residues. Germline assignment: CDR1 ENHRY and CDR2 SYGVKD. CDR3 loop: CAISGTQSNQPQHF. CDR3 DNA: TGTGCCATCAGTGGGACTCAGTCCAATCAGCCCCAGCATTTT.

The chain joins TRBV30 to TRBJ1-2; TRBD1 is a possible D gene (6 bases). Trimming took 5 bases from V and 5 from J, leaving 15 bases between them. Germline V CDR1 and CDR2: GTSNPN, SVGIG (reference sequence). The CDR3 sequence is 13 residues long. The CDR3 DNA follows: TGTGCCTGGGGGGGCGAAAGAGGGTATGGCTACACCTTC. This encodes CAWGGERGYGYTF.

This clone was counted between two and nine times. The chain links TRBV9 to TRBJ2-7; 7 nucleotides align to TRBD1. CDR3 length: 16 amino acids. From germline, CDR1 is SGDLS and CDR2 YYNGEE. Trimming at V came to 2 bases and at J to 5 bases, leaving 13 bases not matched to a gene. CDR3 residues: CASSVYPTGIGDEQYF. In DNA, the CDR3 is TGTGCCAGCAGCGTCTATCCGACAGGGATCGGCGACGAGCAGTACTTC.

This chain links TRBV2 with TRBJ1-2, with TRBD1 identical over 9 bases. V shed 7 bases and J 0 bases; nucleotides not matched to a gene: 3. This CDR3 is built from 14 residues. Per germline, CDR1 SNHLY and CDR2 FYNNEI. The CDR3 bases are TGTGCCAGCATCGGGACAGGGCCTAACTATGGCTACACCTTC. Protein product: CASIGTGPNYGYTF.

The CDR3: CASSQVGGSRAYEQYF. The CDR3 bases are TGTGCCAGCAGCCAAGTGGGGGGGAGCAGAGCCTACGAGCAGTACTTC. The V gene is TRBV4-2, the J gene TRBJ2-7; 7 bases are a match to TRBD2. Germline V gives CDR1 LGHNA, CDR2 YNFKEQ. Trimming cost V 1 base and J 2 bases; bases outside gene matches: 8. The CDR3 spans 16 residues.

In DNA, the CDR3 is TGCGCCAGCAGCTTGGGTCTAGCGGCGGGGGAGACCCAGTACTTC. Protein sequence: CASSLGLAAGETQYF. The rearrangement joins TRBV5-1 to TRBJ2-5; 7 bases match TRBD2. This CDR3 is built from 15 residues. Germline V gene lookup returns CDR1 SGHRS and CDR2 YFSETQ. The ends lost 0 bases at V and 5 bases at J; junction bases unmatched: 7.

This rearrangement joins TRBV28 to TRBJ2-5, with D perhaps matching TRBD2 (5 bases). Trimming cost V 6 bases and J 4 bases, with 9 bases left between them. Germline V lookup: CDR1 MDHEN, CDR2 SYDVKM. The CDR3 runs 12 residues. The CDR3 is CASSRGGETQYF. The CDR3, as DNA: TGTGCCAGCAGCCGCGGAGGAGAGACCCAGTACTTC.

A single count supports this clone. CDR3 sequence: CASSLYLGDQPQHF. In DNA form, the CDR3 reads TGCGCCAGCAGCTTGTACCTAGGGGATCAGCCCCAGCATTTT. The rearrangement uses TRBV5-1 and TRBJ1-5; the D gene is possibly TRBD1 (5 bases). The CDR3 sequence is 14 residues long. The V gene lost 1 base and the J gene lost 5 bases, with 10 bases spanning the gap. CDR1 and CDR2 (germline): SGHRS, YFSETQ.

This clone was seen a single time. The genes are TRBV25-1 and TRBJ1-1; TRBD1 agrees at 7 bases. Looked up from germline, CDR1 is MGHDK and CDR2 is SYGVNS. The CDR3 is 15 residues long. With V trimmed by 1 base and J by 0 bases, 2 bases remained unmatched. As DNA, the CDR3 is TGTGCCAGCAGTGAATTTACAGGGGTGAACACTGAAGCTTTCTTT. As protein: CASSEFTGVNTEAFF.

The chain couples TRBV28 to TRBJ2-3, with a possible D match to TRBD1 (5 bases). This CDR3 has 14 amino acids. From germline, CDR1 is MDHEN and CDR2 SYDVKM. The V end lost 11 bases, the J end lost 0 bases, and 15 bases lay between the germline ends. The CDR3 DNA follows: TGTGCCCATGGGGATGGGGCTAGCACAGATACGCAGTATTTT. It specifies CAHGDGASTDTQYF.

This clone was detected a few times. This sequence joins TRBV27 and TRBJ1-2, with 7 nucleotides matching TRBD1. V was clipped by 3 bases and J by 3 bases; unmatched bases: 1. Germline V gene lookup returns CDR1 MNHEY and CDR2 SMNVEV (reference sequence). The CDR3 sequence is 13 residues long. The CDR3 protein is CASSLTGYYGYTF. The DNA for the CDR3 is TGTGCCAGCAGTTTGACAGGGTACTATGGCTACACCTTC.

The chain has TRBV29-1 and TRBJ2-1; tentatively, D is TRBD2 (6 bases). V was cut by 6 bases and J by 5 bases, with 11 bases left in between. CDR3 length: 12 amino acids. Germline values: CDR1 SQVTM, CDR2 ANQGSEA. The CDR3 DNA is TGCAGCGTGGCCGGGACTCACAATGAGCAGTTCTTC. This sequence encodes CSVAGTHNEQFF.

V usage is TRBV5-8 and J usage is TRBJ2-1; the D gene is possibly TRBD2 (5 bases). Germline CDR1 reads SGHTS; CDR2 reads YDEGEE. The CDR3 runs 12 residues. Trimming took 4 bases from V and 3 from J, leaving 5 bases between them. The CDR3, as DNA: TGTGCCAGCAGCGGACTCTACAATGAGCAGTTCTTC. Protein: CASSGLYNEQFF.

This chain links TRBV27 with TRBJ2-1; 10 nucleotides line up with TRBD2. The CDR3 runs 16 residues. Germline loops: CDR1 MNHEY, CDR2 SMNVEV (reference sequence). Trimming removed 6 bases from V and 9 bases from J; junction bases left unmatched: 14. The CDR3 DNA is TGTGCCAGCAGCAATAGAGCTAGCGGGAGTCCGGGTGAGCAGTTCTTC. Protein sequence: CASSNRASGSPGEQFF.

This clone was seen a handful of times. Within the sample, other DNA sequences also encode this same CDR3. The chain couples TRBV18 to TRBJ1-5; no firm D call. Germline V gives CDR1 KGHSH, CDR2 LQKENI. The CDR3 covers 12 residues. The germline V and J ends were trimmed by 3 bases and 6 bases, with 6 bases remaining between them. CDR3 in DNA: TGTGCCAGCTCACCCCCGGGTCAGCCCCAGCATTTT. Its protein product is CASSPPGQPQHF.

This clone showed up just once. The chain couples TRBV19 to TRBJ1-5, with 9 bases fitting TRBD1. The V and J ends lost 10 bases and 1 base, in that order; junction bases with no gene match: 2. CDR3 size: 13 residues. The V gene's germline CDR1 is LNHDA and CDR2 SQIVND (reference sequence). DNA of the CDR3: TGTGCCATCGGACAGGGGAGCAATCAGCCCCAGCATTTT. It specifies CAIGQGSNQPQHF.

J is TRBJ2-1 and V is TRBV27, with 7 bases aligning to TRBD2. The CDR3 has 13 residues. Germline V gene sequence: CDR1 MNHEY, CDR2 SMNVEV (reference sequence). V lost 4 bases, J lost 7 bases, and 4 bases stayed unmatched. The CDR3 nucleotides read TGTGCCAGCAGTTCGAGTAGCGGGAATGAGCAGTTCTTC. Translating gives CASSSSSGNEQFF.